These T cell receptor beta chains were read from a single sample in a study of post-analysis software for immune sequencing data. MiXCR, run by TCRdb on the PCR reads, gives a single entry per CDR3 protein. The data contain roughly 870,000 distinct CDR3 sequences, about 53% of them singletons. The sequencing input was blood. All receptors derive from a girl aged 10 to 17 with multiple sclerosis. Each CDR3 is given with its conserved first and last residue. D genes are given only for firm matches.

V gene: TRBV4-1; D gene: .; CDR3 protein: CASSYPGVSAGNIQYF
V gene: TRBV6-2/TRBV6-3; D gene: .; CDR3 protein: CASSPTSGGVKYGYTF
V gene: TRBV3-1; D gene: .; CDR3 protein: CASSPLMDSKPQHF
V gene: TRBV12-3/TRBV12-4; D gene: TRBD2; CDR3 protein: CASSPGGSFYEQYF
V gene: TRBV5-1; D gene: .; CDR3 protein: CASSLASHHQETQYF
V gene: TRBV20-1; D gene: .; CDR3 protein: CSAIGGEGYTF
V gene: TRBV3-1; D gene: .; CDR3 protein: CASSQEGRKVGYTF
V gene: TRBV18; D gene: .; CDR3 protein: CASSPSFGGNTEAFF
V gene: TRBV7-3; D gene: TRBD1; CDR3 protein: CASSLTGGSNYGYTF
V gene: TRBV4-1; D gene: .; CDR3 protein: CASSQDWDNEQFF
V gene: TRBV20-1; D gene: .; CDR3 protein: CSARVGPGSSYEQYF
V gene: TRBV10-3; D gene: .; CDR3 protein: CAISESRGRDEQYF
V gene: TRBV5-1; D gene: TRBD2; CDR3 protein: CASSLGGLAGDVENIQYF
V gene: TRBV11-2; D gene: TRBD2; CDR3 protein: CASTHRGGTDTQYF
V gene: TRBV20-1; D gene: .; CDR3 protein: CSVVQGETQYF
V gene: TRBV27; D gene: .; CDR3 protein: CASSLEGALNTQYF
V gene: TRBV5-1; D gene: TRBD2; CDR3 protein: CASSAGLGPSSYNEQFF
V gene: TRBV7-9; D gene: .; CDR3 protein: CASTDSRGGTNYGYTF
V gene: TRBV29-1; D gene: .; CDR3 protein: CSVGGIGGYTF
V gene: TRBV20-1; D gene: TRBD2; CDR3 protein: CSASRTSGGRTQYF
V gene: TRBV29-1; D gene: .; CDR3 protein: CSVEKGSGSTEAFF
V gene: TRBV6-5; D gene: TRBD1; CDR3 protein: CASRPGQGNSPLHF
V gene: TRBV29-1; D gene: TRBD2; CDR3 protein: CSVGLADNEQFF
V gene: TRBV7-2; D gene: TRBD2; CDR3 protein: CASSRGVAGGEETQYF
V gene: TRBV7-3; D gene: TRBD2; CDR3 protein: CASSLIGGGLPRTSYEQYF
V gene: TRBV6-5; D gene: .; CDR3 protein: CASSYWSANRDTQYF
V gene: TRBV12-3/TRBV12-4; D gene: TRBD2; CDR3 protein: CASSAIQRGNYEQYF
V gene: TRBV6-1; D gene: TRBD1; CDR3 protein: CASSPLQGRSDSPLHF
V gene: TRBV29-1; D gene: .; CDR3 protein: CSVRRGHADTQYF
V gene: TRBV5-1; D gene: TRBD2; CDR3 protein: CASSSSGTSGWNEQYF
V gene: TRBV4-2; D gene: .; CDR3 protein: CASSQEAFSGANVLTF
V gene: TRBV6-5; D gene: TRBD1; CDR3 protein: CASKLHRGQETQYF
V gene: TRBV12-3/TRBV12-4; D gene: TRBD1; CDR3 protein: CASSRRQGSNTEAFF
V gene: TRBV5-5; D gene: TRBD1; CDR3 protein: CASSFYQGAGRETQYF
V gene: TRBV5-5; D gene: .; CDR3 protein: CASSLEWAGAAKNIQYF
V gene: TRBV14; D gene: TRBD1; CDR3 protein: CASSQGMGDRTYEQYF
V gene: TRBV20-1; D gene: TRBD1; CDR3 protein: CSATGDRVDYGYTF
V gene: TRBV29-1; D gene: .; CDR3 protein: CSVEEGFNYGYTF
V gene: TRBV5-1; D gene: .; CDR3 protein: CASGESAAKNIQYF
V gene: TRBV6-5; D gene: .; CDR3 protein: CASSYRGVKGDSYEQYF
V gene: TRBV6-5; D gene: .; CDR3 protein: CASSYDRVTQYF
V gene: TRBV5-5; D gene: .; CDR3 protein: CASTPGTRGDEQFF
V gene: TRBV20-1; D gene: .; CDR3 protein: CSATRAGLNYGYTF
V gene: TRBV15; D gene: .; CDR3 protein: CATSKGLHPSEQYF
V gene: TRBV5-1; D gene: .; CDR3 protein: CASSPSGTSYEQYF
V gene: TRBV4-1; D gene: .; CDR3 protein: CASSQGWVNPPQHF
V gene: TRBV7-3; D gene: .; CDR3 protein: CASSPVGGFSYNEQFF
V gene: TRBV4-2; D gene: TRBD1; CDR3 protein: CASSRGGTGVDEQYF
V gene: TRBV5-1; D gene: .; CDR3 protein: CASSLGDHSNQPQHF
V gene: TRBV9; D gene: .; CDR3 protein: CASSPRDFYYNEQFF
V gene: TRBV6-6; D gene: .; CDR3 protein: CASSYSDRPGEQYF
V gene: TRBV7-6; D gene: .; CDR3 protein: CASSLGQGPNSPLHF
V gene: TRBV5-1; D gene: .; CDR3 protein: CASSYTGGSHEQYF